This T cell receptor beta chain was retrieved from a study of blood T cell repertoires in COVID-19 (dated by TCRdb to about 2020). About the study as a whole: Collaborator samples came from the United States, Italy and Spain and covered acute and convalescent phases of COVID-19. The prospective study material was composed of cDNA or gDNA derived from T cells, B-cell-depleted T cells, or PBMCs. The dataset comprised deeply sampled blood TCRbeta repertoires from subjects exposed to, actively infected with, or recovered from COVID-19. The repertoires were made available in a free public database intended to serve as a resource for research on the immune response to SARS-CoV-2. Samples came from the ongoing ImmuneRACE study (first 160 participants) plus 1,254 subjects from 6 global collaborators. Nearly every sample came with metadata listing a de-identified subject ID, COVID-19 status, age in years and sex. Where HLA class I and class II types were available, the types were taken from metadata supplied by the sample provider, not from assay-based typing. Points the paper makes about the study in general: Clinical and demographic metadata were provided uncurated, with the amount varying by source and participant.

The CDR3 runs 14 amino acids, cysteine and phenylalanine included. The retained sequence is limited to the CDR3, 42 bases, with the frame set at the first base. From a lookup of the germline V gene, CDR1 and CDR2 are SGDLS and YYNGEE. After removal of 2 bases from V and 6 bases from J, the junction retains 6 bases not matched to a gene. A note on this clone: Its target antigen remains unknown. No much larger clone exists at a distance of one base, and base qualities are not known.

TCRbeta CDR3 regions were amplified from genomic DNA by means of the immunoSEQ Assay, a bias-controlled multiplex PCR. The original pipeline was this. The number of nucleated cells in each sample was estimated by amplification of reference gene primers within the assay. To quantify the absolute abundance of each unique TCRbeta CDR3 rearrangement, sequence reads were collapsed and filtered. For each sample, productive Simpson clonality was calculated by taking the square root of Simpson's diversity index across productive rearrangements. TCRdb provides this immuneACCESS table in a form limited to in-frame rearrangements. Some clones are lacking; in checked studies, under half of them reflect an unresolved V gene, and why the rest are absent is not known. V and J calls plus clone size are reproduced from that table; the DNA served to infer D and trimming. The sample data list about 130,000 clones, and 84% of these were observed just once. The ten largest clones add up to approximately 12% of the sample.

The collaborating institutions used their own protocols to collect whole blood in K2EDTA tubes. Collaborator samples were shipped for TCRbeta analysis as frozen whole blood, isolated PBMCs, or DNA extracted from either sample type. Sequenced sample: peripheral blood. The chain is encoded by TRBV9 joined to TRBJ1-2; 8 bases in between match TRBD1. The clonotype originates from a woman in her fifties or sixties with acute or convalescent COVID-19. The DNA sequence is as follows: TGTGCCAGCAGCGTCAGGGGGCAAGATAATGGCTACACCTTC. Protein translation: CASSVRGQDNGYTF.